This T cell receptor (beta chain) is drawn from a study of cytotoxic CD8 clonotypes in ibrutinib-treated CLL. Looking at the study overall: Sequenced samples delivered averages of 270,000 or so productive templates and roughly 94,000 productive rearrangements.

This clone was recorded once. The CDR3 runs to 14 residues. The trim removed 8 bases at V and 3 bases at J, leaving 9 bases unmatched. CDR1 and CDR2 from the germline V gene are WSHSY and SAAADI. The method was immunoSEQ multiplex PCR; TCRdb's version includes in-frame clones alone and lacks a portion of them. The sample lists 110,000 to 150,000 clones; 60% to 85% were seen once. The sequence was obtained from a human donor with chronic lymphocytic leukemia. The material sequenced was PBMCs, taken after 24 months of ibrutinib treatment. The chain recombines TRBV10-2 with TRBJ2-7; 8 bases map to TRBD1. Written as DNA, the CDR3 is TGCGCCAGCGGGGGGACAGGCTCACACTACGAGCAGTACTTC. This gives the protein CASGGTGSHYEQYF.